Listed below are T cell receptor beta chains from one sample, sequenced in a study of shared clonotypes between healthy human individuals. Method: immunoSEQ multiplex PCR; TCRdb's copy keeps in-frame clones and lacks some. Here the sample spans about 2.4 million clones, around 90% being singletons. The sequenced sample was naive CD4+ T cells sorted from blood. These receptors all stem from a man between 18 and 35 years old in good health. CDR3s leave out the opening cysteine and the closing phenylalanine or tryptophan. Fields, in order: V gene, CDR3 length, clone size, CDR3 protein. A clone size is listed for some rows: how often the clone was seen (once, few, many), or a class if it is expanded.

V: TRBV18
length: 15
size: .
CDR3: ASSQNSRAGGSLEQY

V: TRBV6-5
length: 9
size: .
CDR3: ASSSPAEAF

V: TRBV5-6
length: 10
size: .
CDR3: ASSLSLSEQF

V: TRBV6-5
length: 12
size: .
CDR3: ASSYSMIEETQY

V: TRBV19
length: 11
size: .
CDR3: ASTRTGADGYT

V: TRBV7-2
length: 13
size: .
CDR3: ASSPGGTGKYEQY

V: TRBV5-4
length: 13
size: once
CDR3: ASSLLAGLYNEQF

V: TRBV21-1
length: 13
size: .
CDR3: ASSKKVAGNNEQF

V: TRBV30
length: 13
size: .
CDR3: AWRLAGGRTDTQY

V: TRBV5-1
length: 12
size: .
CDR3: ASSVGPTQETQY

V: TRBV5-1
length: 13
size: .
CDR3: ASSLGGLGESPLH

V: TRBV9
length: 12
size: .
CDR3: ASSVAQGIDTQY

V: TRBV5-8
length: 13
size: .
CDR3: ASSPGQAGYNEQF

V: TRBV12-5
length: 13
size: .
CDR3: ASGMTSGSWDEQF

V: TRBV19
length: 13
size: .
CDR3: ASSFGQGATYEQY

V: TRBV9
length: 13
size: .
CDR3: ASSSSGEGNQPQH

V: TRBV5-1
length: 13
size: .
CDR3: ASSLEGRNSYEQY

V: TRBV2
length: 13
size: .
CDR3: ASSATGTGANVLT

V: TRBV5-1
length: 12
size: .
CDR3: ASSLNRDMYEQY

V: TRBV7-2
length: 13
size: once
CDR3: ASSRPNLGSYEQY

V: TRBV7-2
length: 10
size: .
CDR3: ASSLGRETQY

V: TRBV28
length: 13
size: .
CDR3: ASSTWRGRYQPQH

V: TRBV19
length: 11
size: .
CDR3: ASSGTSTETQY

V: TRBV2
length: 13
size: .
CDR3: ASKPGAPKALEQF

V: TRBV6-5
length: 13
size: .
CDR3: ASSYYGGRTGELF

V: TRBV14
length: 12
size: .
CDR3: ASSPLGGNNEQF

V: TRBV25-1
length: 13
size: .
CDR3: ASSEIGDRGYEQY

V: TRBV19
length: 11
size: .
CDR3: ASSIGGTETQY

V: TRBV9
length: 13
size: .
CDR3: ASTLTSGGWETQY

V: TRBV18
length: 14
size: .
CDR3: ASSPLRTGTQETQY

V: TRBV19
length: 13
size: .
CDR3: ASSKGADSNQPQH

V: TRBV18
length: 13
size: .
CDR3: ASSLPARLYNEQF

V: TRBV30
length: 13
size: .
CDR3: AWSAPSQGSYGYT

V: TRBV2
length: 13
size: once
CDR3: ASSVRAGSTDTQY